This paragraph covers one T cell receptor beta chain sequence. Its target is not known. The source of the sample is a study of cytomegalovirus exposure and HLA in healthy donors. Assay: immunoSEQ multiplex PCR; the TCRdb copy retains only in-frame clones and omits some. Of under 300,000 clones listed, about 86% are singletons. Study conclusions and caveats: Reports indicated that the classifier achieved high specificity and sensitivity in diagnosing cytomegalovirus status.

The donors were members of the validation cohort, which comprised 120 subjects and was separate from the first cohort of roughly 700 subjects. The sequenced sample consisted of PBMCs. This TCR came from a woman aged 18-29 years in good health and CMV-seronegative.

CDR3 residues: CASSSVTSGSSYEQYF. Written as DNA, the CDR3 is TGTGCCAGCAGTTCGGTAACTAGCGGTAGCTCCTACGAGCAGTACTTC. This chain links TRBV6-5 with TRBJ2-7, with 8 bases that match TRBD2. The CDR3 is made up of 16 amino acids. Germline V gene sequence: CDR1 MNHEY, CDR2 SVGAGI. V shed 4 bases, J shed 0 bases, and the junction held 8 bases outside the gene matches.